The entry that follows covers one T cell receptor (beta chain) sequence. What it binds is unknown. Germline CDR1 and CDR2: WSHSY and SAAADI. The ends were cut back, 3 bases at V and 0 bases at J, with 17 bases in the middle. CDR3 length: 17 residues. This entry is derived from a study of T-cell memory formation after mild COVID-19. One entry per CDR3 protein results from TCRdb running MiXCR on the 5' RACE reads. The data show 190,000 or so distinct CDR3 sequences, 20% to 25% seen once. Regarding the study as a whole: Contracting CD4+ clones sat mainly in CM and EM; CD8+ in EMRA. A balance of CD4 and CD8 characterized clones contracting day 15 to 85, whereas later expanders leaned CD4+. The finding that pre-infection memory included some responding clones suggested that cross-reactive memory joined.

The rearrangement uses TRBV10-2 and TRBJ2-5; D is unclear. The sequenced material came from PBMCs or a T cell subset sorted from them (not recorded which). This TCR was recovered from an adult woman who had mild COVID-19 (a few samples of this study predate the infection). Cell type and time point are not known. The CDR3 sequence: CASSDLPVPNDQETQYF. CDR3 nucleotides: TGCGCCAGCAGTGACCTTCCTGTGCCGAACGACCAAGAGACCCAGTACTTC.